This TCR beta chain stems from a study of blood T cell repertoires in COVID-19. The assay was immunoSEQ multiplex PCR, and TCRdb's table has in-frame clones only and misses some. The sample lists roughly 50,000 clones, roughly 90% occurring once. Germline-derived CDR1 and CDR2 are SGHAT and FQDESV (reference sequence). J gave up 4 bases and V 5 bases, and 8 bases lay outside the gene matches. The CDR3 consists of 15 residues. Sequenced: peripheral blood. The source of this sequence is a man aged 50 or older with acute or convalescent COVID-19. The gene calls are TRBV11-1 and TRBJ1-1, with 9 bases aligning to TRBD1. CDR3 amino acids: CASSGSRDRVTEAFF. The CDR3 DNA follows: TGTGCCAGCAGCGGCTCACGGGACAGGGTCACTGAAGCTTTCTTT.